This TCR beta chain emerged from a study of regulatory T cells in long-lasting Graves disease. General study results and limits: There was favoring of TRBV28, TRBJ1-2 and TRBJ2-5 in persistent disease.

This clonotype showed up just once. Its antigen is still unknown. Arm-PCR of CDR3 regions with iRepertoire HTBI primers generated TCR beta libraries. From the multiplex PCR reads, TCRdb called clonotypes with MiXCR, one entry per CDR3 protein. Of approximately 300,000 distinct CDR3 sequences in the sample, 15% to 20% were seen once. This sample's time point: newly diagnosed GD, antithyroid drugs for less than 3 months. After RNA was extracted from PBMCs, the TCR library was made from it. Germline V gives CDR1 SNHLY, CDR2 FYNNEI. Trimming removed 6 bases from V and 1 base from J, with 10 bases in between. The CDR3 has 14 amino acids.

The sequence was obtained from a female donor with Graves disease. This rearrangement joins TRBV2 to TRBJ1-5; D not resolved. The sequencing here drew on peripheral blood mononuclear cells (PBMCs), taken at new diagnosis, from a patient treated with antithyroid drugs. The CDR3 reads CASRDQDSNQPQHF. CDR3 nucleotide sequence: TGTGCCAGCAGGGACCAGGACAGCAATCAGCCCCAGCATTTT.